The sequence of this T cell receptor (beta chain) was determined in a study of regulatory T cells in long-lasting Graves disease. Time point: persistent/refractory GD, antithyroid drugs over 5 years with positive TRAb. The TCR library was made from RNA that had been extracted from PBMCs in TRIzol. Building of the TCR beta libraries involved iRepertoire HTBI primers and Arm-PCR of CDR3 regions. Original analysis: Identification of gene segments yielded approximately 62 TRBV and more than eleven TRBJ across samples. TCRdb re-derived calls from the multiplex PCR reads in MiXCR, one entry per CDR3 protein. These V and J calls originate from TCRdb's pipeline instead of the authors' own analysis. The data show about 470,000 distinct CDR3 sequences, less than 25% seen once. This clonotype was obtained from a female donor with Graves disease. The specimen comprised peripheral blood mononuclear cells (PBMCs), sampled when the disease was refractory, from a patient treated with antithyroid drugs.

This CDR3 is CASSQGQGSLYEQYF. CDR3 nucleotides: TGCGCCAGCAGCCAAGGACAGGGGTCCCTCTACGAGCAGTACTTC. The chain couples TRBV4-3 to TRBJ2-7; TRBD1 matches 8 bases. Losses at the gene ends were 1 base for V and 3 bases for J; bases not matched to a gene: 5. Per the germline V gene, CDR1 is LGHNA and CDR2 is YSLEER. This CDR3 region has 15 residues.